This T cell receptor beta chain was sequenced during a study of T cell repertoires in cytomegalovirus infection. This clonotype was counted many times. Its specificity is unknown. Points from the study as a whole: People with CMV and the relevant HLA were identified by cumulative public TCR beta family frequency. Ex vivo responses were dominated by HLA-C-restricted CMV-specific TCR beta clonotypes.

CDR3 length equals 14 residues. V was shortened by 2 bases and J by 2 bases, with 6 bases between the two germline ends. TCRdb itself ran the reads through MiXCR, one entry per CDR3 protein. Of approximately 1,000,000 distinct CDR3 sequences in the sample, 31% are singletons; the top ten hold roughly 13%. The clonotype originates from a human donor in good health (CMV status not recorded). Some clones in this sample may be carry-over from other donors' samples. The V and J genes are TRBV12-3 or TRBV12-4 and TRBJ2-2; D remains unclear. The sequencing used cultured CD8+ T cells from PBMCs, collected from culture after CMV antigen stimulation. For the CDR3, the DNA is TGTGCCAGCAGTTTATTAGTAAACACCGGGGAGCTGTTTTTT. Its protein is CASSLLVNTGELFF.